These T cell receptor beta chains were read from a single sample in a study of blood T cell repertoires in COVID-19. Repertoires were generated with immunoSEQ multiplex PCR, while TCRdb's copy carries only in-frame clones and drops some. The data show some 320,000 clones, with approximately 88% seen just once and 6.9% held by the top ten. Sequencing used peripheral blood. Receptors were obtained from a woman aged 25 to 39 who had recovered from COVID-19. The CDR3 runs from the conserved cysteine through the conserved F or W. The order of the fields is V gene, D gene, clone size, J gene, CDR3 DNA, CDR3 protein. A D gene is named only where the DNA matches it firmly. Not every row has a clone size; where given, it reads once, few, many or a size class.

TRBV14	TRBD1	NA	TRBJ2-7	TGTGCCAGCAGATCTACAGGGGCCTACGAGCAGTACTTC	CASRSTGAYEQYF
TRBV19	TRBD2	once	TRBJ2-7	TGTGCCAGTAGTATTAAGGGGACTAGCGGGGGCTACGAGCAGTACTTC	CASSIKGTSGGYEQYF
TRBV5-1	NA	NA	TRBJ2-3	TGCGCCAGCAGCTTGGAAGACTTCACAGATACGCAGTATTTT	CASSLEDFTDTQYF
TRBV24-1	NA	NA	TRBJ2-1	TGTGCCACCAGTGATTTGAGGGGTGAAGGTGACAATGAGCAGTTCTTC	CATSDLRGEGDNEQFF
TRBV28	TRBD1	once	TRBJ2-7	TGTGCCGTACGTGGGACAGGGTATGTACACGAGCAGTACTTC	CAVRGTGYVHEQYF
TRBV6-1	NA	few	TRBJ2-7	TGTGCCAGCAGTGAAGGAATGGGGCTCTACGAGCAGTACTTC	CASSEGMGLYEQYF
TRBV5-1	NA	NA	TRBJ2-7	TGCGCCAGCAGCTTGGACCCAGCCTACGAGCAGTACTTC	CASSLDPAYEQYF
TRBV7-3	TRBD2	NA	TRBJ2-3	TGTGCCAGCAGCTTATCTCCGGGGGGGCGGGATACGCAGTATTTT	CASSLSPGGRDTQYF
TRBV6-1	NA	NA	TRBJ2-7	TGTGCCAGCAGTGAAATAGGAGGGCCGGGGTATAGTGAGCAGTACTTC	CASSEIGGPGYSEQYF
TRBV7-9	NA	NA	TRBJ2-7	TGTGCCAGCAGCGGAGAGGTAGCGACCCGCTACGAGCAGTACTTC	CASSGEVATRYEQYF
TRBV18	TRBD2	NA	TRBJ2-3	TGTGCCAGCTCCCAGACTAGCGGGAGCAGCACAGATACGCAGTATTTT	CASSQTSGSSTDTQYF
TRBV11-2	TRBD2	NA	TRBJ2-5	TGTGCCAGCAGCTTACGGGGGGAAGGGATCGAGACCCAGTACTTC	CASSLRGEGIETQYF
TRBV2	NA	NA	TRBJ1-2	TGTGCCAGCAGTGAAGGGACTCGAAAAGCGGGCTACACCTTC	CASSEGTRKAGYTF
TRBV6-1	TRBD2	NA	TRBJ2-3	TGTGCCAGCAGTGACGGAGCGGGGGGTCCCCATACGCAGTATTTT	CASSDGAGGPHTQYF
TRBV28	TRBD1	NA	TRBJ1-2	TGTGCCAGCAGTCACAAGGACAGGGCCTATGGCTACACCTTC	CASSHKDRAYGYTF
TRBV30	TRBD1	NA	TRBJ1-2	TGTGCCTGGAGTGACCCGGGACAGGGCAACTATGGCTACACCTTC	CAWSDPGQGNYGYTF
TRBV5-1	NA	NA	TRBJ1-1	TGCGCCAGCAGCTTGGTACAGGGCTTACACACTGAAGCTTTCTTT	CASSLVQGLHTEAFF